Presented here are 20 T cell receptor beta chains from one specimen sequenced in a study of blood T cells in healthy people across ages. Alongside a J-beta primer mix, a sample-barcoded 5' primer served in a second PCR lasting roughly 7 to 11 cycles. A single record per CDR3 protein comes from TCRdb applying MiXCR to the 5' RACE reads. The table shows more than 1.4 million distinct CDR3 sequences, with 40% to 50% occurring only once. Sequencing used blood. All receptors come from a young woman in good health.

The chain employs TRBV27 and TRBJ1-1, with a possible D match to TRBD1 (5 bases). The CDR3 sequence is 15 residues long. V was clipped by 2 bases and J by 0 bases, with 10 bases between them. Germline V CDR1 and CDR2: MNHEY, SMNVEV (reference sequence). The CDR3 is CASSLLGGLNTEAFF. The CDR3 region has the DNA TGTGCCAGCAGTTTACTGGGGGGATTGAACACTGAAGCTTTCTTT.

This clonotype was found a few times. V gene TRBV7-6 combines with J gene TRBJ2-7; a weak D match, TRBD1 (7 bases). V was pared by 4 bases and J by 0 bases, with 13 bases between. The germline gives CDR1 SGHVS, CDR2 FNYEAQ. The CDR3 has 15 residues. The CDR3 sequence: CASSSQGGSSYEQYF. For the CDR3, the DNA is TGTGCCAGCAGCTCTCAGGGGGGCAGCTCCTACGAGCAGTACTTC.

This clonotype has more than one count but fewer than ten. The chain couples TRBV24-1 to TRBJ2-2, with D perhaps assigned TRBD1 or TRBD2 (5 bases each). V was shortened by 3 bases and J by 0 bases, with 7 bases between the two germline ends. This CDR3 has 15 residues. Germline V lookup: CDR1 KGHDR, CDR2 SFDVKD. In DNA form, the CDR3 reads TGTGCCACCAGTGATCAGGGACCGAACACCGGGGAGCTGTTTTTT. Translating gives CATSDQGPNTGELFF.

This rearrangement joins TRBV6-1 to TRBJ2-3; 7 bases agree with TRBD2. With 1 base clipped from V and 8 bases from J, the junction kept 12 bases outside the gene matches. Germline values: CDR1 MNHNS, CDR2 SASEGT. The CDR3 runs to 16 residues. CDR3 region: CASSEDWREQFGTQYF. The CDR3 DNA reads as TGTGCCAGCAGTGAAGATTGGCGGGAGCAATTCGGTACGCAGTATTTT.

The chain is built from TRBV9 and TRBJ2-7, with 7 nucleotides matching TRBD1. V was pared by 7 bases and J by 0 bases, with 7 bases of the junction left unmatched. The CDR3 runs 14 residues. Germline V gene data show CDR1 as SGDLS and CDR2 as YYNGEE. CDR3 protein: CASSGTAASYEQYF. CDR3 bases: TGTGCCAGCTCCGGGACAGCAGCCTCCTACGAGCAGTACTTC.

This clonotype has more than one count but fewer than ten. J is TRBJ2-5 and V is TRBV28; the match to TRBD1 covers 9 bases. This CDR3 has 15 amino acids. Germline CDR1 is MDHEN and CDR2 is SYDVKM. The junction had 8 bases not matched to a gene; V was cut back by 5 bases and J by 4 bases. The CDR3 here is CASSPPNRGLETQYF. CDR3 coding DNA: TGTGCCAGCAGTCCCCCGAACAGGGGGCTAGAGACCCAGTACTTC.

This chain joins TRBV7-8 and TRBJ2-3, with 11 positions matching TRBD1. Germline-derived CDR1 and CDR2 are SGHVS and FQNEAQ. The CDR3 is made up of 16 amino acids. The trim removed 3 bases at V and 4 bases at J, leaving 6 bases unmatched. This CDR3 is CASSFSPDRGPDTQYF. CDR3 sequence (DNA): TGTGCCAGCAGCTTCTCACCGGACAGGGGGCCAGATACGCAGTATTTT.

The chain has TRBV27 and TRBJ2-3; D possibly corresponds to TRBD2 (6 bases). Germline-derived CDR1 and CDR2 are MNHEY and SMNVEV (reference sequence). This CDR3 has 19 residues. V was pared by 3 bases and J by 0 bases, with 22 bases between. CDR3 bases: TGTGCCAGCAGTTTGACCCTGGGACTTTTCGCCTTTAGCACAGATACGCAGTATTTT. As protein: CASSLTLGLFAFSTDTQYF.

The CDR3 loop reads CASSSPAGVSTDTQYF. CDR3 nucleotide sequence: TGTGCCAGCAGCTCACCCGCGGGAGTTAGCACAGATACGCAGTATTTT. The rearrangement links TRBV7-2 to TRBJ2-3; 7 nucleotides agree with TRBD2. After removal of 4 bases from V and 0 bases from J, the junction contained 7 bases not matched to a gene. Germline-derived CDR1 and CDR2 are SGHTA and FQGNSA. This CDR3 region has 16 residues.

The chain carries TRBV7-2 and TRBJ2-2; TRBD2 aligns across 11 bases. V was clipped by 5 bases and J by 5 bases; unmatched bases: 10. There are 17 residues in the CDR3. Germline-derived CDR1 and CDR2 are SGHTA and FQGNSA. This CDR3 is CASSVLAGGPDTGELFF. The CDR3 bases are TGTGCCAGCAGCGTCTTAGCGGGGGGGCCGGATACCGGGGAGCTGTTTTTT. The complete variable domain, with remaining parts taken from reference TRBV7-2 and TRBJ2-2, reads GAGVSQSPSNKVTEKGKDVELRCDPISGHTALYWYRQSLGQGLEFLIYFQGNSAPDKSGLPSDRFSAERTGGSVSTLTIQRTQQEDSAVYLCASSVLAGGPDTGELFFGEGSRLTVL.

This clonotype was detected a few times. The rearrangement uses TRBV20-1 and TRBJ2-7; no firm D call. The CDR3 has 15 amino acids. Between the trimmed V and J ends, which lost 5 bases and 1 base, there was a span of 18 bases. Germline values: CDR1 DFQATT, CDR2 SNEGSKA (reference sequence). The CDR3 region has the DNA TGCAGTGCTGTGGGTACCTTTGCCATTTCCTACGAGCAGTACTTC. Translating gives CSAVGTFAISYEQYF.

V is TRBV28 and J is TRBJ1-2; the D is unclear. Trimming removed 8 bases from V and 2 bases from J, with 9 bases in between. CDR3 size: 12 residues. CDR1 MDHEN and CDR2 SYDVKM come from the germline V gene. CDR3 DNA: TGTGCCAGCGGCAGCTCAAACTATGGCTACACCTTC. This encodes CASGSSNYGYTF.

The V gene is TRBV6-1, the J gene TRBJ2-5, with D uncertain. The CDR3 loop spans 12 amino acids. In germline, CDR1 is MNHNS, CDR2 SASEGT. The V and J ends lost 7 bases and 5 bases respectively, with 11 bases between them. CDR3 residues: CASKPVLETQYF. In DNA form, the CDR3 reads TGTGCCAGCAAACCGGTCCTGGAGACCCAGTACTTC.

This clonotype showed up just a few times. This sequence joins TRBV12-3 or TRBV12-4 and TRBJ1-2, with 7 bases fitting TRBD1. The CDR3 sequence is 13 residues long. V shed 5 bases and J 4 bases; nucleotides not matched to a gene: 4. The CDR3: CASSRGLSYGYTF. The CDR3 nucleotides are TGTGCCAGCAGTAGGGGGCTCAGCTATGGCTACACCTTC.

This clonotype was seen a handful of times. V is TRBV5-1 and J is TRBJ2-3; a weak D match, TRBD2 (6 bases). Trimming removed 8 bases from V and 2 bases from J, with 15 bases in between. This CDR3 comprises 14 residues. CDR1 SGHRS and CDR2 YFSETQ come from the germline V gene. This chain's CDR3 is CASRPSESTDTQYF. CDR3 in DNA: TGCGCCAGTCGACCTAGCGAATCCACAGATACGCAGTATTTT.

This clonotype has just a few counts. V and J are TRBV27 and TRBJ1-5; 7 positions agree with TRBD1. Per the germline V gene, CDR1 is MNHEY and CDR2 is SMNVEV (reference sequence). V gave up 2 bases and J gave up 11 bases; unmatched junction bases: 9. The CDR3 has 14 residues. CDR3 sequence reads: CASSLRQGGAAQHF. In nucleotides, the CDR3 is TGTGCCAGCAGTTTAAGACAGGGCGGCGCGGCCCAGCATTTT.

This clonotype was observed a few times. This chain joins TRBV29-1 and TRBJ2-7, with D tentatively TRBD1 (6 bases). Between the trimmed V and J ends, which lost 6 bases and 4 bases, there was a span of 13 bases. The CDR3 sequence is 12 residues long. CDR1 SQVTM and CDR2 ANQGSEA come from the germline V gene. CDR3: CSVKSGTYEQYF. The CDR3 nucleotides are TGCAGCGTCAAATCCGGGACATACGAGCAGTACTTC.

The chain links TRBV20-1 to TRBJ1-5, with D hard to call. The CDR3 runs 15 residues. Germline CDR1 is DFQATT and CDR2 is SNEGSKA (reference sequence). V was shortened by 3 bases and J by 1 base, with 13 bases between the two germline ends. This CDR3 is CSASIPAGSNQPQHF. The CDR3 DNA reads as TGCAGTGCTAGTATTCCAGCGGGGAGCAATCAGCCCCAGCATTTT.

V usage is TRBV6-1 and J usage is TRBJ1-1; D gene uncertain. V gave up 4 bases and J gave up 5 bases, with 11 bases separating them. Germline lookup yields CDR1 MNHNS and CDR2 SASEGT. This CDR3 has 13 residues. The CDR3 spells CASSGGFRTEAFF. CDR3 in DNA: TGTGCCAGCAGTGGGGGATTCCGGACTGAAGCTTTCTTT.

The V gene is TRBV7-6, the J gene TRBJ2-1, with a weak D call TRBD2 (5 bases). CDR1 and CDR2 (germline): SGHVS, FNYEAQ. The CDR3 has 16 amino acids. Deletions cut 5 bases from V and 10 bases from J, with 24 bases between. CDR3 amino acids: CASSPWGSDIINEQFF. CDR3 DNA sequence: TGTGCCAGCAGCCCCTGGGGTAGCGACATTATCAACGAGCAGTTCTTC.